This T cell receptor (beta chain) derives from a study of CD8 T cells in ankylosing spondylitis. Broader study findings: Blood of patients with ankylosing spondylitis appeared to be characterized by a TCR beta motif of eight highly homologous variants. Within matched ankylosing spondylitis synovial fluid, disease-linked clones were reportedly significantly enriched.

The V gene's germline CDR1 is SGHVS and CDR2 FQNEAQ. V shed 4 bases and J 1 base; nucleotides not matched to a gene: 8. This CDR3 contains 16 residues. TCRdb analysed the 5' RACE reads with MiXCR anew, one entry per CDR3 protein. The repertoire holds roughly 150,000 distinct CDR3 sequences, with 25% to 35% as singletons. Notes on this clonotype: Antigen unknown.

The receptor comes from a male donor with ankylosing spondylitis. The V call is TRBV7-8, the J call TRBJ2-3; 7 bases are a match to TRBD2. Sequenced: synovial fluid, either unsorted or a sorted T cell fraction (not recorded which). The CDR3 coding sequence is TGTGCCAGCAGCTGGGGGGGTCTAGCGGGCACAGATACGCAGTATTTT. Its translation is CASSWGGLAGTDTQYF. Looking up the rest from reference TRBV7-8 and TRBJ2-3 gives the full variable domain: GAGVSQSPRYKVAKRGQDVALRCDPISGHVSLFWYQQALGQGPEFLTYFQNEAQLDKSGLPSDRFFAERPEGSVSTLKIQRTQQEDSAVYLCASSWGGLAGTDTQYFGPGTRLTVL.